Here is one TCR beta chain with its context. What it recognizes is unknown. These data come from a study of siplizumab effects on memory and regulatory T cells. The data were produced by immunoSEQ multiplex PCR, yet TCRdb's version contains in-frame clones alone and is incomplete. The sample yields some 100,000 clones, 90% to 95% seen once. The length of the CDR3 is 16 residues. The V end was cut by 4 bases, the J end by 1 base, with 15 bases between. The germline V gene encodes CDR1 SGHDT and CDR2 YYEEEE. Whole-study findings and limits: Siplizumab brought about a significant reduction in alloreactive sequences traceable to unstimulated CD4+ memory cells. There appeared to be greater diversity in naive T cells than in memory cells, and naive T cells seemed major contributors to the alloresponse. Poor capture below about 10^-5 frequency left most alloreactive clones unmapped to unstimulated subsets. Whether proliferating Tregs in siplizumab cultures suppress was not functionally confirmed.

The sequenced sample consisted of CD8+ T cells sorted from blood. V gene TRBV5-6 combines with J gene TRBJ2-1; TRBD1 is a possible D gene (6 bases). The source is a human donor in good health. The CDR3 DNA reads TGTGCCAGCAGCCTACAGGGAGTTGGGTCCTACAATGAGCAGTTCTTC. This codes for CASSLQGVGSYNEQFF.